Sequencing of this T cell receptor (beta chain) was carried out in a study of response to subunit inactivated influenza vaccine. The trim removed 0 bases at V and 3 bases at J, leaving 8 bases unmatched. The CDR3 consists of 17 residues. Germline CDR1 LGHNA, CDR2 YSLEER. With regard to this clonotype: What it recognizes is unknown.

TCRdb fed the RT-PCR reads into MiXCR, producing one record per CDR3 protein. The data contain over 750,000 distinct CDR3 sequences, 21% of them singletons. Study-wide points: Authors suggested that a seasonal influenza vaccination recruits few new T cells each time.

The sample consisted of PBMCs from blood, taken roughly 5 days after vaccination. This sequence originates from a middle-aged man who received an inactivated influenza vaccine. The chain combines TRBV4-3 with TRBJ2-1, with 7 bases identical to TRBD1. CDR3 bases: TGCGCCAGCAGCCAAGATTTCCGGGACAGTATCTACAATGAGCAGTTCTTC. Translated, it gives CASSQDFRDSIYNEQFF.